This paragraph reports one T cell receptor beta chain. In the original analysis: Reference gene primer amplification gave nucleated cell count estimates. The data were produced by immunoSEQ multiplex PCR, yet TCRdb's version contains in-frame clones alone and is incomplete. V, J and clone size derive from that table, while D and trimming were established from the DNA sequence. In the table there are roughly 120,000 clones, about 86% of which are singletons. The sample originates from a study of blood T cell repertoires in COVID-19. Whole-study context: Italy, Spain and the United States were the sources of the convalescent and acute COVID-19 samples. Nucleic acid was either cDNA or gDNA, and it came from T cells, B-cell-depleted T cells, or PBMCs.

After removal of 11 bases from V and 7 bases from J, the junction contained 10 bases not matched to a gene. The germline gives CDR1 MDHEN, CDR2 SYDVKM. CDR3 length: 13 residues. Specimen: peripheral blood. This TCR was recovered from a man in his 70s who had recovered from COVID-19. This chain joins TRBV28 and TRBJ1-5, with 8 bases lining up with TRBD1. CDR3 in DNA: TGTGCCGGATCTCGGGACAGGCGACAGCCCCAGCATTTT. Residues: CAGSRDRRQPQHF.